The 19 T cell receptor beta chains reported below all come from one sample, sequenced in a study of T cells after yellow fever vaccination. TCRdb reprocessed the 5' RACE reads via MiXCR and lists one record per CDR3 protein. Found here are a few hundred thousand distinct CDR3 sequences, about 17% of them singletons; the top ten hold about 18%. This material consisted of PBMCs, taken before the yellow fever booster vaccination. Receptors originate from a man aged 18-30 years who received the YFV17D yellow fever vaccine.

This clonotype has more than one count but fewer than ten. V gene TRBV7-3 combines with J gene TRBJ2-3, with D uncertain. V was trimmed by 1 base and J by 3 bases, leaving 8 bases between them. The CDR3 consists of 14 residues. Germline CDR1 reads SGHTA; CDR2 reads FQGTGA. In DNA, the CDR3 is TGTGCCAGCAGCTTAATTTCCGGAACAGATACGCAGTATTTT. This sequence encodes CASSLISGTDTQYF.

The CDR3 bases are TGCGCCAGCAGCTTCACAGGGGGCTACGAGCAGTACTTC. Translated, it gives CASSFTGGYEQYF. V and J are TRBV5-1 and TRBJ2-7; 8 bases are a match to TRBD1. Unmatched junction bases numbered 1, after V lost 2 bases and J lost 3 bases. Germline values: CDR1 SGHRS, CDR2 YFSETQ. CDR3 length: 13 residues.

This clonotype was counted only a few times. The chain employs TRBV25-1 and TRBJ1-5; no firm D call. The ends were cut back, 3 bases at V and 0 bases at J, with 9 bases in the middle. The CDR3 covers 15 residues. The germline CDR1 and CDR2 sequences are MGHDK and SYGVNS. This CDR3 reads CASSDGSYSNQPQHF. For the CDR3, the DNA is TGTGCCAGCAGTGATGGATCTTATAGCAATCAGCCCCAGCATTTT.

CDR3 coding DNA: TGTGCCAGCAGTATTGGCTTACAAGAGACCCAGTACTTC. Translating it yields CASSIGLQETQYF. The V and J genes are TRBV6-1 and TRBJ2-5; D unclear. The germline gives CDR1 MNHNS, CDR2 SASEGT. V lost 5 bases to trimming and J lost 2 bases, with 9 bases between them. The CDR3 extends over 13 amino acids.

J is TRBJ1-2 and V is TRBV5-1, with 10 positions matching TRBD1. The V gene end was trimmed by 4 bases and the J gene end by 8 bases; junction bases not matched to a gene: 11. CDR1 is SGHRS, CDR2 YFSETQ, per germline. This CDR3 is built from 15 residues. CDR3 region: CASSVQDRGHQGYTF. The DNA of the CDR3 is TGCGCCAGCAGCGTGCAAGACAGGGGGCATCAGGGCTACACCTTC.

This clonotype turned up a few times. CDR3 in amino acids: CSVEQGGTEAFF. The DNA for the CDR3 is TGCAGCGTTGAACAGGGAGGTACTGAAGCTTTCTTT. The J gene is TRBJ1-1, the V gene TRBV29-1; a weak D match, TRBD1 (5 bases). Germline V CDR1 and CDR2: SQVTM, ANQGSEA. This CDR3 is 12 amino acids long. Between the trimmed V and J ends, which lost 2 bases and 5 bases, there was a span of 9 bases.

This clonotype was detected a few times. The genes are TRBV7-2 and TRBJ2-3; no reliable D call. V was pared by 5 bases and J by 6 bases, with 9 bases between. This CDR3 has 12 amino acids. The V gene's germline CDR1 is SGHTA and CDR2 FQGNSA. In DNA, the CDR3 is TGTGCCAGCAGCCTGTTATGGGATACGCAGTATTTT. This codes for CASSLLWDTQYF.

The V gene is TRBV6-4, the J gene TRBJ1-6; D might be TRBD1 (5 bases). Trimming pared 8 bases from V and 7 bases from J, leaving 15 bases between. Per the germline V gene, CDR1 is MRHNA and CDR2 is SNTAGT. The CDR3 is 14 residues long. The CDR3 protein is CASGRGEGNSPLHF. CDR3 DNA sequence: TGTGCCAGCGGCCGGGGGGAAGGGAATTCACCCCTCCACTTT.

The CDR3 protein is CASSPDGTEQYF. The CDR3 nucleotides read TGTGCCAGCAGCCCCGATGGGACCGAGCAGTACTTC. The chain couples TRBV7-9 to TRBJ2-7; the D gene could be TRBD1 or TRBD2 (5 bases each). Germline-derived CDR1 and CDR2 are SEHNR and FQNEAQ (reference sequence). Trimming cost V 5 bases and J 6 bases, with 11 bases left between them. CDR3 size: 12 residues.

This clonotype was observed a few times. This chain connects TRBV20-1 to TRBJ2-7; D gene uncertain. Germline values: CDR1 DFQATT, CDR2 SNEGSKA (reference sequence). The CDR3 loop spans 11 amino acids. V was trimmed by 7 bases and J by 5 bases, leaving 12 bases between them. In DNA form, the CDR3 reads TGCAGTGGACTGGGTTCCCACGAGCAGTACGTC. This translates into CSGLGSHEQYV.

In this sample, this clonotype turned up many times. The chain recombines TRBV7-2 with TRBJ1-1, with a weak D call TRBD1 (6 bases). The CDR3 runs 16 residues. The V gene lost 7 bases and the J gene lost 7 bases, with 25 bases spanning the gap. The germline V gene has CDR1 SGHTA and CDR2 FQGNSA. CDR3 region: CASTYPETGSWGEAFF. Here the CDR3 DNA reads TGTGCCAGCACCTACCCCGAGACAGGTAGTTGGGGTGAAGCTTTCTTT.

The rearrangement uses TRBV4-1 and TRBJ1-2; D ambiguous. The CDR3 loop spans 15 amino acids. Germline CDR1 reads MGHRA; CDR2 reads YSYEKL. Trimming removed 0 bases from V and 7 bases from J, with 15 bases in between. The CDR3 reads CASSQDSTAARGYTF. Here the CDR3 DNA reads TGCGCCAGCAGCCAAGATTCTACGGCAGCCCGTGGCTACACCTTC.

This chain links TRBV29-1 with TRBJ2-1, with 8 bases lining up with TRBD1. The V gene's germline CDR1 is SQVTM and CDR2 ANQGSEA. The CDR3 loop spans 14 amino acids. The ends lost 5 bases at V and 4 bases at J; junction bases unmatched: 7. For the CDR3, the DNA is TGCAGCGTTACCCGGGACAGGAATTACAATGAGCAGTTCTTC. Protein: CSVTRDRNYNEQFF.

This clonotype has a count of ten or more. The chain is built from TRBV29-1 and TRBJ2-1; tentatively, D is TRBD2 (5 bases). The CDR3 length is 18 residues. Trimming left V 2 bases short and J 3 bases short, with 23 bases between. In germline, CDR1 is SQVTM, CDR2 ANQGSEA. The CDR3 spells CSVENKPGTPFYYNEQFF. CDR3 DNA: TGCAGCGTTGAAAATAAGCCGGGAACTCCTTTTTACTACAATGAGCAGTTCTTC.

The V call is TRBV7-9, the J call TRBJ2-5, with D unclear. The CDR3 is made up of 12 amino acids. Per germline, CDR1 SEHNR and CDR2 FQNEAQ (reference sequence). Trimming shortened V by 2 bases and J by 11 bases, and 12 bases separated the two germline ends. CDR3 coding DNA: TGTGCCAGCAGCTTAAAGCCCCCGGATCAGTACTTC. Its protein product is CASSLKPPDQYF.

The CDR3 DNA reads as TGCAGCGTTGAGATAGGGCTCTCCTACGAGCAGTACTTC. This encodes CSVEIGLSYEQYF. The chain recombines TRBV29-1 with TRBJ2-7; D is undetermined. Trimming took 3 bases from V and 0 from J, leaving 9 bases between them. The CDR3 consists of 13 residues. Germline values: CDR1 SQVTM, CDR2 ANQGSEA.

The J gene is TRBJ2-7, the V gene TRBV5-1, with unresolved D. V shed 0 bases and J shed 6 bases, with 19 bases lying between them. Per germline, CDR1 SGHRS and CDR2 YFSETQ. There are 16 residues in the CDR3. The CDR3 sequence: CASSLAGSRRDREQYF. CDR3 in DNA: TGCGCCAGCAGCTTGGCCGGGTCAAGAAGGGATCGCGAGCAGTACTTC.

In this sample, this clonotype turned up a few times. The chain joins TRBV6-9 to TRBJ2-7; 7 bases are shared with TRBD1. This CDR3 comprises 14 residues. The V and J ends lost 11 bases and 3 bases, in that order; junction bases with no gene match: 13. Germline V gene sequence: CDR1 MNHGY, CDR2 SVAAGI. Here the CDR3 reads CAGTRGGKIYEQYV. The CDR3 DNA reads TGTGCCGGGACCCGAGGGGGCAAGATCTACGAGCAGTACGTC.

The rearrangement uses TRBV6-6 and TRBJ2-4, with TRBD1 matching 8 bases. Germline V CDR1 and CDR2: MNHNY, SVGAGI (reference sequence). J lost 4 bases, V lost 6 bases, and 8 bases had no gene match. CDR3 length: 15 amino acids. Written as DNA, the CDR3 is TGTGCCAGCAGCAGGACAGGGAATGAGAAAAACATTCAGTACTTC. Translation gives CASSRTGNEKNIQYF.